This T cell receptor (beta chain) was recorded in a study of cytomegalovirus exposure and HLA in healthy donors. In the PCR, 60 Vbeta and 13 Jbeta primers were used. Repertoires were generated with immunoSEQ multiplex PCR, while TCRdb's copy carries only in-frame clones and drops some. The sample includes about 140,000 clones, 78% seen only once; the top ten take 2.8%. The CDR3 totals 15 residues. CDR1 and CDR2 (germline): LGHNA, YSLEER. Trimming took 0 bases from V and 1 from J; bases not matched to a gene: 1. The TCR originated in a male donor in good health and CMV-seronegative. The chain recombines TRBV4-3 with TRBJ1-2; TRBD1 agrees at 8 bases. The sequenced sample was PBMCs. The CDR3 spells CASSQDDRGNYGYTF. The CDR3 nucleotides read TGCGCCAGCAGCCAAGATGACAGGGGTAACTATGGCTACACCTTC.